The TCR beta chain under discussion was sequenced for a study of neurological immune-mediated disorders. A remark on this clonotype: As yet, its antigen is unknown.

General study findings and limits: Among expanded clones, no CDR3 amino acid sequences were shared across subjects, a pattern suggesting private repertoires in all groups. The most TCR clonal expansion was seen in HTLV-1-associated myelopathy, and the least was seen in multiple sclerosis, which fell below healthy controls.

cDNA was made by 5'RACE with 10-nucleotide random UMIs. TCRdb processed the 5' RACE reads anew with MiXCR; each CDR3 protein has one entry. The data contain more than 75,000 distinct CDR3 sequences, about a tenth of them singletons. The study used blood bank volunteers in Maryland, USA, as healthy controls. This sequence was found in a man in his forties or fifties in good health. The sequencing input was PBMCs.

CDR3 bases: TGTGCCAGCAGTGAAATAGGACAGGGCGTCGCCGGGGAGCTGTTTTTT. Translated: CASSEIGQGVAGELFF. The chain combines TRBV2 with TRBJ2-2; TRBD1 agrees at 8 bases. Germline CDR1 is SNHLY and CDR2 is FYNNEI. Trimming took 2 bases from V and 6 from J; bases not matched to a gene: 8. The CDR3 runs 16 residues.